This TCR beta chain was recorded in a study of T cells after yellow fever vaccination. As for the study in general: For low cell numbers, libraries were made with SMART-Seq v4 Ultra Low Input. Regarding the study as a whole: From the bulk population, abundant clonotypes could contaminate and appear within FACS-sorted repertoires.

MiXCR was run by TCRdb on the 5' RACE reads, yielding one entry per CDR3 protein. The table has about 340,000 distinct CDR3 sequences, 8.7% seen once. The J segment lost 5 bases and the V segment lost 3 bases, leaving 7 bases of the junction unmatched. The V gene's germline CDR1 is WSHSY and CDR2 SAAADI. The CDR3 extends over 16 amino acids. Note on this clonotype: The target antigen is unknown.

This chain links TRBV10-2 with TRBJ2-2; 9 bases map to TRBD2. Sequenced here: PBMCs, sampled on the day of the first yellow fever vaccination. This sequence was found in a man younger than 35 who received the YFV17D yellow fever vaccine. CDR3 nucleotides: TGCGCCAGCAGTGATCCCCAGCGGGGGGCTACCGGGGAGCTGTTTTTT. The encoded protein is CASSDPQRGATGELFF.